The text below deals with one TCR beta chain. The antigen is undetermined. The sample belongs to a study of metastatic and nonmetastatic thyroid tumors. Across the whole study: Comparative analysis of repertoires was undertaken across blood and tumor or nodule tissue obtained from malignant and benign thyroid patients.

V lost 0 bases and J 4 bases, leaving 13 bases between the germline ends. This CDR3 is 15 amino acids long. Germline CDR1 and CDR2: MGHRA and YSYEKL. Thyroid surgery took place with no prior treatment in any patient. Study-level findings and limits: Malignant thyroid tumors reportedly exceeded benign nodules significantly in TCR beta diversity, with the difference appearing in blood and tumor.

In the study's own analysis: CDR3 was compared across clinicopathological groups, and the resulting differences were used to build a distant-metastasis classifier for papillary thyroid cancer. TCRdb reprocessed the PCR reads using MiXCR. It is TCRdb's table, rather than the study itself, that gives the V and J calls and clone size. Of approximately 20,000 clones listed, 16% are singletons. The source of this sequence is a male donor with papillary thyroid cancer or a benign thyroid nodule (not recorded which). Some clones in this sample may be carry-over from other donors' samples. The genes are TRBV4-1 and TRBJ2-7; D ambiguous. Sequencing used blood. The CDR3 here is CASSQDGLKQYEQYF. CDR3 coding DNA: TGCGCCAGCAGCCAAGATGGTCTGAAACAATACGAGCAGTACTTC.